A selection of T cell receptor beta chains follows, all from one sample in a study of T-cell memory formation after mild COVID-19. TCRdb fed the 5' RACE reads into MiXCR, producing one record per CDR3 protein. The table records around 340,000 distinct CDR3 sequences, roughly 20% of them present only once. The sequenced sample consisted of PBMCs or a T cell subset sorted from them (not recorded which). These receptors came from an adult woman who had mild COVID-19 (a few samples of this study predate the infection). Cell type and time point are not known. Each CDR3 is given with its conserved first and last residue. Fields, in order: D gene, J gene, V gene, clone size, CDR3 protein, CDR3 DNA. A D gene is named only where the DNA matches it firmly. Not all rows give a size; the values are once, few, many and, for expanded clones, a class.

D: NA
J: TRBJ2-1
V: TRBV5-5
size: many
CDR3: CASSLDPAPNEQFF
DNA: TGTGCCAGCAGCTTGGACCCAGCCCCAAATGAGCAGTTCTTC

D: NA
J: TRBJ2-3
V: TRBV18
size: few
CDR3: CASSPLDPATDTQYF
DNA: TGTGCCAGCTCACCACTGGACCCGGCCACAGATACGCAGTATTTT

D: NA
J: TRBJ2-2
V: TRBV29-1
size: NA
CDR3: CSVDVDNTGELFF
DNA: TGCAGCGTTGATGTCGACAACACCGGGGAGCTGTTTTTT

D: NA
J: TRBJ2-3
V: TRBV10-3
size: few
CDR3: CATSSPTDTQYF
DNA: TGTGCCACCAGCAGCCCCACAGATACGCAGTATTTT

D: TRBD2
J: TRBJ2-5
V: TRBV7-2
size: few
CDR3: CASSLAPAGAGEETQYF
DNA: TGTGCCAGCAGCTTAGCCCCCGCGGGAGCGGGAGAAGAGACCCAGTACTTC

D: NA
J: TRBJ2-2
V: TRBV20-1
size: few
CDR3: CSARMQRTGELFF
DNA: TGCAGTGCTAGGATGCAGAGGACCGGGGAGCTGTTTTTT

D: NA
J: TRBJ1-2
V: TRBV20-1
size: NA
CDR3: CSASRGSGYTF
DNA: TGCAGTGCTAGTCGGGGGTCGGGCTACACCTTC

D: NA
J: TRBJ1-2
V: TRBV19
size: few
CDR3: CASSGRASYGYTF
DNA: TGTGCCAGTAGTGGCAGGGCAAGCTATGGCTACACCTTC

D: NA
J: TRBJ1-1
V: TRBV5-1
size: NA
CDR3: CASSLLGGLNTEAFF
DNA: TGCGCCAGCAGCTTGTTAGGGGGTTTGAACACTGAAGCTTTCTTT

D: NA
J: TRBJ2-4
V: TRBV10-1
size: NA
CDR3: CASSISYSSRGHLAKNIQYF
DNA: TGCGCCAGCAGCATTTCGTATTCCTCGAGGGGACACCTAGCCAAAAACATTCAGTACTTC

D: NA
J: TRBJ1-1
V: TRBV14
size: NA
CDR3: CASSQGGRRGNTEAFF
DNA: TGTGCCAGCAGCCAAGGGGGGAGAAGGGGGAACACTGAAGCTTTCTTT

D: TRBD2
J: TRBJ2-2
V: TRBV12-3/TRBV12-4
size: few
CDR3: CASSLLTRGLANTGELFF
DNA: TGTGCCAGCAGTTTACTCACTAGGGGACTAGCGAACACCGGGGAGCTGTTTTTT

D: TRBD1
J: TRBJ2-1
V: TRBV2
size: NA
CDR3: CASRTGVNNEQFF
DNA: TGTGCCAGCAGGACAGGGGTAAACAATGAGCAGTTCTTC

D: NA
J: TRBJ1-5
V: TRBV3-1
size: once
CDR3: CASSQGHHSNQPQHF
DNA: TGTGCCAGCAGCCAAGGGCATCATAGCAATCAGCCCCAGCATTTT

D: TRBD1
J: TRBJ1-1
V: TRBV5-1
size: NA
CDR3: CASSISPTGGSGFEAFF
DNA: TGCGCCAGCAGCATTTCCCCGACAGGGGGGTCGGGCTTTGAAGCTTTCTTT

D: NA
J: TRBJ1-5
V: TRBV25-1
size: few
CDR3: CASSAGLGVGPQHF
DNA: TGTGCCAGCAGTGCCGGACTGGGTGTGGGGCCCCAGCATTTT

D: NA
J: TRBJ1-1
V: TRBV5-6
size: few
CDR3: CASSLVGTTEAFF
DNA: TGTGCCAGCAGCCTGGTCGGGACCACTGAAGCTTTCTTT

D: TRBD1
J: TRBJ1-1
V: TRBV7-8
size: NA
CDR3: CASTGGQVWTEAFF
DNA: TGTGCCAGCACCGGGGGACAGGTTTGGACTGAAGCTTTCTTT

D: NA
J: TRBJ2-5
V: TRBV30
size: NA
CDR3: CAWSLRETQYF
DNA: TGTGCCTGGAGCCTCCGGGAGACCCAGTACTTC

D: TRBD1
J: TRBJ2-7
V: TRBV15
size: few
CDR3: CATSVGTGRTYEQYF
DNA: TGTGCCACCAGCGTCGGGACAGGGCGAACCTACGAGCAGTACTTC

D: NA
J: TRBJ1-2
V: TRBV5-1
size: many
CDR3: CASSLSRNYGYTF
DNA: TGCGCCAGCAGCTTATCACGGAACTATGGCTACACCTTC

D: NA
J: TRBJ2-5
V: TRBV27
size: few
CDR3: CASRLGPGTGGRETQYF
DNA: TGTGCCAGCAGGCTCGGGCCAGGGACTGGCGGGCGGGAGACCCAGTACTTC

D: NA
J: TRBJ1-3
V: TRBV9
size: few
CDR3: CASSVGQSGNTIYF
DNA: TGTGCCAGCAGCGTAGGACAGTCTGGAAACACCATATATTTT

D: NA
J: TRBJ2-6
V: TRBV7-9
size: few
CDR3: CASSFPGANVLTF
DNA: TGTGCCAGCAGCTTTCCTGGGGCCAACGTCCTGACTTTC

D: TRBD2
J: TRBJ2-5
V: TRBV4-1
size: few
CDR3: CASSQGLAGSPLGETQYF
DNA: TGCGCCAGCAGCCAAGGACTAGCGGGGTCCCCCTTGGGAGAGACCCAGTACTTC

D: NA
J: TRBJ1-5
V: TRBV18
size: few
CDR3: CASSPAGDQPQHF
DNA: TGTGCCAGCTCACCGGCGGGGGATCAGCCCCAGCATTTT

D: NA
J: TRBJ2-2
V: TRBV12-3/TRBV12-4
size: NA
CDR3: CASSFQAANTGELFF
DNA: TGTGCCAGCAGTTTTCAGGCAGCGAACACCGGGGAGCTGTTTTTT

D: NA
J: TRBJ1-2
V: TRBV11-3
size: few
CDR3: CASSSTQGYGYTF
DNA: TGTGCCAGCAGCTCAACGCAGGGCTATGGCTACACCTTC

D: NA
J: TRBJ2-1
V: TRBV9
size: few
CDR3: CASSHSGAEQFF
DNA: TGTGCCAGCAGTCATAGCGGAGCAGAGCAGTTCTTC

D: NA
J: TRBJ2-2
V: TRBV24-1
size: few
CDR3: CATSDRGMKPGELFF
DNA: TGTGCCACCAGTGATAGGGGCATGAAGCCCGGGGAGCTGTTTTTT

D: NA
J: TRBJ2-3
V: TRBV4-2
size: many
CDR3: CASSQDPSRGTDTQYF
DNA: TGTGCCAGCAGCCAAGACCCGAGCAGGGGCACAGATACGCAGTATTTT

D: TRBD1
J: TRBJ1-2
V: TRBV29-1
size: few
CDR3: CSVGQGGSGYTF
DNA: TGCAGCGTTGGACAGGGCGGATCTGGCTACACCTTC

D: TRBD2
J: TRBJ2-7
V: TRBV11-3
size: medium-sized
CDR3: CASSHGLAGGPGYEQYF
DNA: TGTGCCAGCAGCCACGGCCTAGCGGGAGGGCCAGGCTACGAGCAGTACTTC

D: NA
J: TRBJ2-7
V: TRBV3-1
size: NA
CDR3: CASSQEGQSYEQYF
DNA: TGTGCCAGCAGCCAAGAAGGACAGTCCTACGAGCAGTACTTC

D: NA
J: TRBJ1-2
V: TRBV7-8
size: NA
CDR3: CASSHPLGGNYGYTF
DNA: TGTGCCAGCAGCCATCCCCTGGGGGGCAACTATGGCTACACCTTC

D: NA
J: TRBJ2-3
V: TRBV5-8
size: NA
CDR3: CASSLAHSHTQYF
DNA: TGTGCCAGCAGCTTGGCCCACTCACATACGCAGTATTTT

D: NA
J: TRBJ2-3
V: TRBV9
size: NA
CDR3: CASSVVGDFTDTQYF
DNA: TGTGCCAGCAGCGTAGTAGGGGACTTCACAGATACGCAGTATTTT

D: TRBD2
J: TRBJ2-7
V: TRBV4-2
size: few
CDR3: CASSQEEVSGTTYEQYF
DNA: TGTGCCAGCAGCCAAGAAGAGGTTAGCGGGACCACTTACGAGCAGTACTTC

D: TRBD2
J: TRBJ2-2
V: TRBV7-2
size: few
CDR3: CASSLVGLAGGPSTGELFF
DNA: TGTGCCAGCAGCTTAGTAGGACTAGCGGGGGGGCCCAGCACCGGGGAGCTGTTTTTT

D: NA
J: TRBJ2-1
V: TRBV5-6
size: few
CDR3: CASSLDGFGRETYNEQFF
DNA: TGTGCCAGCAGCCTGGATGGTTTCGGCAGGGAAACCTACAATGAGCAGTTCTTC